This T cell receptor beta chain comes out of a study of OX40 agonist ivuxolimab in advanced cancers. As for the study in general: Patients received the agonistic anti-OX40 (CD134) antibody ivuxolimab. Of the patients, three showed partial responses, one with hepatocellular carcinoma and two with cutaneous melanoma.

Looked up from germline, CDR1 is SGHDT and CDR2 is YYEEEE. CDR3 length: 15 amino acids. The V gene end was trimmed by 1 base and the J gene end by 7 bases; junction bases not matched to a gene: 4. The data were produced by immunoSEQ multiplex PCR, yet TCRdb's version contains in-frame clones alone and is incomplete. The table includes 44,000 or so clones, 88% detected once. This sequence originates from an adult with an advanced solid tumor such as melanoma, head and neck, liver or kidney cancer. The J gene is TRBJ2-3, the V gene TRBV5-6, with 12 bases matching TRBD2. This specimen consisted of CD4+ or CD8+ T cells sorted from blood, obtained in a trial of the OX40 agonist ivuxolimab. The CDR3 DNA is TGTGCCAGCAGCTTGCTAGCGGGGGGGCCTTATACGCAGTATTTT. This translates into CASSLLAGGPYTQYF.